This T cell receptor (beta chain) comes out of a study of human CD8 memory T cell subsets. The CDR3 is made up of 16 amino acids. The V gene's germline CDR1 is KGHDR and CDR2 SFDVKD. Libraries targeted TCR beta using 5' RACE with UMIs. TCRdb re-called the 5' RACE reads and gives one entry per CDR3 protein, without DNA. The sample includes about 11,000 distinct CDR3 sequences. As to this clonotype: As yet, its antigen is unknown.

Broader study findings: Stem-like memory and precursor exhausted T cells were similarly highly diverse; effector memory cells were not. Precursor exhausted T cells appeared less diverse than stem-like memory T cells according to Chao1 estimates.

The authors enriched total CD8+ T cells by negative magnetic separation. The sample was CD8+ T cells from PBMCs. The rearrangement uses TRBV24-1 and TRBJ2-2; TCRdb outputs TRBD1, but without DNA this stays unchecked. The receptor was derived from a human donor in good health. The CDR3: CATSPSVGGRPGELFF.